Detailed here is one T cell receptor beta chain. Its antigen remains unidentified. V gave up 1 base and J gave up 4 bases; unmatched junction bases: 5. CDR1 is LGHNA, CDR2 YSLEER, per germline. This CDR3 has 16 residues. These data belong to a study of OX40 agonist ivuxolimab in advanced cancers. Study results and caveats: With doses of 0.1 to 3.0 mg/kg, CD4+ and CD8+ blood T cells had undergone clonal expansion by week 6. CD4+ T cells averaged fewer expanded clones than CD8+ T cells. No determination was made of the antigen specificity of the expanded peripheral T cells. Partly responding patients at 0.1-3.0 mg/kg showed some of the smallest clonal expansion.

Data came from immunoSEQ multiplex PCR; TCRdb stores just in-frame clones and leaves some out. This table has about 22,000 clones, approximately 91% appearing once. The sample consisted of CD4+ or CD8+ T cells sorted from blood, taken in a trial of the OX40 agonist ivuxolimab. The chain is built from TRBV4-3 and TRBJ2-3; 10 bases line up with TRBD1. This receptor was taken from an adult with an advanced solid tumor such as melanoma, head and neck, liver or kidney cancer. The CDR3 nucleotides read TGCGCCAGCAGCCAAGCCCGACAGGGGGCCGCAGATACGCAGTATTTT. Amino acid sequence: CASSQARQGAADTQYF.